The entry below describes one TCR beta chain. The data are from a study of cytotoxic CD8 clonotypes in ibrutinib-treated CLL. Only in-frame clones appear in the TCRdb table, and some are missing; sequencing was by immunoSEQ multiplex PCR. The sample lists about 43,000 clones; 69% were seen once. Trimming at V came to 5 bases and at J to 4 bases, leaving 10 bases not matched to a gene. CDR1 SEHNR and CDR2 FQNEAQ come from the germline V gene (reference sequence). This CDR3 has 17 amino acids. The sequence came from a human donor with chronic lymphocytic leukemia. The chain is built from TRBV7-9 and TRBJ2-6; 8 positions match TRBD2. Sequences were derived from PBMCs, sampled after 12 months of ibrutinib treatment. The CDR3 DNA reads TGTGCCAGCAGCGGAATAGCGGGGATTGGCGGGGCCAACGTCCTGACTTTC. It encodes CASSGIAGIGGANVLTF.